The 28 T cell receptor delta chains below were found in one sample sequenced in a study of gamma-delta chains in newborns, infants, children. TCRdb re-called clones from the reads using CATT. The data contain just under 5,000 delta-chain clones, roughly 3.3% of them singletons. Specimen: blood. These receptors originate from a child who was a newborn, infant or young child, either healthy, febrile or measles-vaccinated (not recorded which).

Relative to its sample, this clone is medium-sized (0.01 to 0.1%). The chain uses TRDV2 and TRDJ3; D gene ambiguous. The V and J ends lost 0 bases and 0 bases respectively, with 5 bases between them. This CDR3 is 16 amino acids long. Germline lookup yields CDR1 GEAIGNYY and CDR2 EKD. DNA for the CDR3: TGTGCCTGTGACACCGTGAGCTCCTGGGACACCCGACAGATGTTTTTC. It specifies CACDTVSSWDTRQMFF.

V and J are TRDV1 and TRDJ1; 8 bases are shared with TRDD3. This CDR3 has 20 residues. CDR1 and CDR2 (germline): TSWWSYY, QGS. J was trimmed by 1 base and V by 0 bases; bases with no gene match: 16. DNA for the CDR3: TGTGCTCTTGGGGAACTTCCCCCTACAAGGGGGATAGTTAGCACCGATAAACTCATCTTT. It specifies CALGELPPTRGIVSTDKLIF.

The chain links TRDV2 to TRDJ3, with TRDD3 identical over 11 bases. CDR1 is GEAIGNYY, CDR2 EKD, per germline. The CDR3 loop spans 19 amino acids. The V and J ends lost 3 bases and 4 bases, in that order; junction bases with no gene match: 10. CDR3 amino acids: CACDGVSGGYRWDTRQMFF. In DNA form, the CDR3 reads TGTGCCTGTGACGGTGTGTCTGGGGGATACAGGTGGGACACCCGACAGATGTTTTTC.

The gene calls are TRDV2 and TRDJ3; 8 bases are a match to TRDD3. Since TCRdb gives no J gene, matching the DNA to germline was used here to assign it. CDR1 and CDR2 from the germline V gene are GEAIGNYY and EKD. The CDR3 length is 20 residues. Trimming at V came to 0 bases and at J to 0 bases, leaving 9 bases not matched to a gene. CDR3 in DNA: TGTGCCTGTGACACCGTGGTGGGGGATGGGAGCTCCTGGGACACCCGACAGATGTTTTTC. Its translation is CACDTVVGDGSSWDTRQMFF.

As concerns this clone: Additional DNA sequences in this sample encode the identical CDR3. The gene calls are TRDV2 and TRDJ3, with 7 bases matching TRDD3. Germline V CDR1 and CDR2: GEAIGNYY, EKD. This CDR3 has 20 residues. V lost 0 bases and J lost 0; bases outside the gene matches: 10. CDR3 in DNA: TGTGCCTGTGACACCGTGGGACCTGGGGGCTTCTCCTGGGACACCCGACAGATGTTTTTC. The encoded protein is CACDTVGPGGFSWDTRQMFF.

Comment on this clone: Other nucleotide sequences in the sample specify the same CDR3. The genes are TRDV1 and TRDJ1; 7 bases match TRDD2. V was clipped by 1 base and J by 7 bases; unmatched bases: 18. The CDR3 is 18 residues long. Per the germline V gene, CDR1 is TSWWSYY and CDR2 is QGS. CDR3 region: CALGERAHFLPWPGKLIF. The CDR3 DNA reads as TGTGCTCTTGGGGAACGCGCCCATTTCCTACCTTGGCCGGGTAAACTCATCTTT.

This clone turned up a few times. A much larger clone lies a single base off, so this may be a read error. The J gene is TRDJ2, the V gene TRDV2, with 9 bases identical to TRDD3. Germline CDR1 and CDR2: GEAIGNYY and EKD. This CDR3 spans 15 amino acids. Trimming cost V 5 bases and J 1 base; bases outside gene matches: 4. In DNA form, the CDR3 reads TGTGCCTGTGGCATACTGGGGGATTTGACAGCACAACTCTTCTTT. Residues: CACGILGDLTAQLFF.

The chain has TRDV1 and TRDJ1, with a weak D call TRDD2 (6 bases). The V end lost 2 bases, the J end lost 3 bases, and 34 bases lay between the germline ends. This CDR3 contains 22 residues. Germline V gene data show CDR1 as TSWWSYY and CDR2 as QGS. In DNA form, the CDR3 reads TGTGCTCTTGGGGAAAGATACCATCCTACGTGGACCGGGGACCCCGAGGCCGATAAACTCATCTTT. It translates to CALGERYHPTWTGDPEADKLIF.

V and J are TRDV1 and TRDJ1; 10 bases agree with TRDD3. Germline V gene lookup returns CDR1 TSWWSYY and CDR2 QGS. The CDR3 is made up of 17 amino acids. Trimming at V came to 6 bases and at J to 4 bases, leaving 14 bases not matched to a gene. CDR3 protein: CALGASYEGGYGDKLIF. CDR3 coding DNA: TGTGCTCTTGGAGCTTCCTACGAAGGGGGATACGGCGATAAACTCATCTTT.

This chain joins TRDV2 and TRDJ2, with D tentatively TRDD3 (6 bases). The CDR3 consists of 18 residues. The V end lost 0 bases, the J end lost 1 base, and 17 bases lay between the germline ends. Germline V gene sequence: CDR1 GEAIGNYY, CDR2 EKD. The CDR3 protein is CACDTLGGSPLLTAQLFF. The CDR3 DNA is TGTGCCTGTGACACCCTTGGGGGTTCCCCCCTTTTGACAGCACAACTCTTCTTT.

This clone was found a few times. This chain connects TRDV2 to TRDJ3, with a tentative D call TRDD3 (5 bases). From germline, CDR1 is GEAIGNYY and CDR2 EKD. Trimming shortened V by 2 bases and J by 0 bases, and 13 bases separated the two germline ends. This CDR3 has 18 amino acids. The CDR3 region has the DNA TGTGCCTGTGACAGGGGGGGGCCGAGCTCCTGGGACACCCGACAGATGTTTTTC. Protein: CACDRGGPSSWDTRQMFF.

This clone is judged medium-sized. The V call is TRDV2, the J call TRDJ3, with a tentative D call TRDD3 (6 bases). Germline V lookup: CDR1 GEAIGNYY, CDR2 EKD. This CDR3 has 18 residues. V was shortened by 0 bases and J by 0 bases, with 11 bases between the two germline ends. CDR3 DNA: TGTGCCTGTGACACCGGATACCGAAGCTCCTGGGACACCCGACAGATGTTTTTC. Its protein product is CACDTGYRSSWDTRQMFF.

The chain joins TRDV1 to TRDJ1; 12 nucleotides line up with TRDD3. There are 21 residues in the CDR3. Germline CDR1 reads TSWWSYY; CDR2 reads QGS. Germline trimming cut 0 bases from V and 2 bases from J; bases unmatched to any gene: 16. The chain's CDR3 is CALGELRYVTYWGIQTDKLIF. The CDR3, as DNA: TGTGCTCTTGGGGAACTACGCTACGTAACTTACTGGGGGATACAAACCGATAAACTCATCTTT.

The J gene is TRDJ1, the V gene TRDV1; D is unclear. The germline V gene encodes CDR1 TSWWSYY and CDR2 QGS. The CDR3 extends over 16 amino acids. Between the trimmed V and J ends, which lost 1 base and 0 bases, there was a span of 12 bases. CDR3 protein: CALGEPYTRYTDKLIF. For the CDR3, the DNA is TGTGCTCTTGGGGAACCCTATACCCGTTACACCGATAAACTCATCTTT.

This rearrangement joins TRAV29/DV5 to TRDJ1, with 8 bases matching TRDD3. V trimming: 2 bases; J trimming: 0 bases; junction bases outside the gene matches: 15. The germline V gene encodes CDR1 NSMFDY and CDR2 ISSIKDK. The CDR3 loop spans 18 amino acids. In nucleotides, the CDR3 is TGTGCAGCAAGTCCACTACTGGGGGCCACCTTGTACACCGATAAACTCATCTTT. Encoded protein: CAASPLLGATLYTDKLIF.

By frequency in the sample, this clone is medium-sized. The chain joins TRDV2 to TRDJ3, with 8 bases lining up with TRDD3. There are 19 residues in the CDR3. Germline-derived CDR1 and CDR2 are GEAIGNYY and EKD. With V trimmed by 2 bases and J by 0 bases, 8 bases remained unmatched. For the CDR3, the DNA is TGTGCCTGTGACAATCTACTGGGGGCTAGCTCCTGGGACACCCGACAGATGTTTTTC. Its translation: CACDNLLGASSWDTRQMFF.

The table lists this clone with a few counts. The sample contains more than one DNA sequence encoding this CDR3. The chain recombines TRDV2 with TRDJ3; 10 bases map to TRDD3. The CDR3 extends over 18 amino acids. Trimming cost V 1 base and J 0 bases; bases outside gene matches: 2. CDR1 GEAIGNYY and CDR2 EKD come from the germline V gene. CDR3: CACDTLGDSSWDTRQMFF. The CDR3 DNA follows: TGTGCCTGTGACACTCTGGGGGATAGCTCCTGGGACACCCGACAGATGTTTTTC.

This clone is labeled as medium-sized. The V call is TRDV2, the J call TRDJ2, with D uncertain. The CDR3 runs to 10 residues. Between the trimmed V and J ends, which lost 1 base and 7 bases, there was a span of 0 bases. CDR1 GEAIGNYY and CDR2 EKD come from the germline V gene. CDR3 bases: TGTGCCTGTGACACAGCACAACTCTTCTTT. Amino acids: CACDTAQLFF.

This clone was picked up a small number of times. This sequence joins TRDV1 and TRDJ1; 12 nucleotides agree with TRDD3. V shed 5 bases and J 2 bases; nucleotides not matched to a gene: 24. Germline loops: CDR1 TSWWSYY, CDR2 QGS. There are 22 residues in the CDR3. The DNA for the CDR3 is TGTGCTCTTGGGTGGGGCCTTCCCCATGCTTTGACTGGGGGATACCGGACCGATAAACTCATCTTT. The encoded protein is CALGWGLPHALTGGYRTDKLIF.

This clone was counted only a few times. This CDR3 is also generated by other DNA sequences in the sample. The chain recombines TRDV2 with TRDJ3; the D gene is possibly TRDD3 (6 bases). The V end lost 0 bases, the J end lost 0 bases, and 14 bases lay between the germline ends. Germline V gives CDR1 GEAIGNYY, CDR2 EKD. The CDR3 is 19 amino acids. The CDR3 reads CACDTVGALSSWDTRQMFF. In DNA form, the CDR3 reads TGTGCCTGTGACACCGTGGGGGCTCTAAGCTCCTGGGACACCCGACAGATGTTTTTC.

The chain combines TRDV2 with TRDJ3; 8 bases line up with TRDD3. The V segment lost 1 base and the J segment 0 bases; nucleotides outside the gene matches: 13. Germline V lookup: CDR1 GEAIGNYY, CDR2 EKD. The CDR3 runs to 21 residues. CDR3 loop: CACDTRGRVLGASWDTRQMFF. The CDR3 region has the DNA TGTGCCTGTGACACAAGGGGACGGGTACTGGGGGCCTCCTGGGACACCCGACAGATGTTTTTC.

This CDR3 reads CALGELPPLPYWGIRDKLIF. CDR3 DNA: TGTGCTCTTGGGGAACTTCCCCCCCTTCCTTACTGGGGGATACGCGATAAACTCATCTTT. V is TRDV1 and J is TRDJ1; TRDD3 matches 13 bases. TCRdb does not report a J gene; here it was assigned by matching the DNA to germline references. The CDR3 covers 20 residues. V lost 0 bases, J lost 4 bases, and 14 bases stayed unmatched. CDR1 and CDR2 from the germline V gene are TSWWSYY and QGS.

The table lists this clone with a few counts. The CDR3 here is CALGDLGYALTAQLFF. The CDR3 DNA reads as TGTGCTCTTGGGGACTTGGGATACGCTTTGACAGCACAACTCTTCTTT. V gene TRDV1 combines with J gene TRDJ2; 8 bases match TRDD3. The CDR3 runs 16 residues. Germline lookup yields CDR1 TSWWSYY and CDR2 QGS. Trimming took 3 bases from V and 0 from J; bases not matched to a gene: 3.

This clone was picked up a small number of times. The chain couples TRDV3 to TRDJ2; the match to TRDD3 covers 8 bases. Germline V gene data show CDR1 as TVYSNPD and CDR2 as GDNSRS (reference sequence). The CDR3 has 18 residues. V was clipped by 2 bases and J by 4 bases; unmatched bases: 18. Here the CDR3 reads CAFGSNALLGVATAQLFF. CDR3 sequence (DNA): TGTGCCTTTGGCTCCAACGCCTTACTGGGGGTCGCGACAGCACAACTCTTCTTT.

The genes are TRDV1 and TRDJ3, with 9 positions matching TRDD2. Germline V gives CDR1 TSWWSYY, CDR2 QGS. The CDR3 covers 23 residues. With V trimmed by 0 bases and J by 2 bases, 17 bases remained unmatched. This chain's CDR3 is CALGELVPSYELLGPWDTRQMFF. The DNA for the CDR3 is TGTGCTCTTGGGGAACTTGTACCTTCCTACGAACTACTGGGTCCCTGGGACACCCGACAGATGTTTTTC.

As for this clone: This may be a read error: a much more frequent sequence differs by one nucleotide. The V call is TRDV2, the J call TRDJ3, with 13 nucleotides matching TRDD3. The J gene is not listed in TCRdb, so it was assigned here from a DNA match to germline. Germline CDR1 GEAIGNYY, CDR2 EKD. This CDR3 region has 21 residues. V dropped 0 bases and J dropped 0; count of bases not matched to a gene: 7. Here the CDR3 DNA reads TGTGCCTGTGACACCGTACTGGGGGATACGCTTAGCTCCTGGGACACCCGACAGATGTTTTTC. This encodes CACDTVLGDTLSSWDTRQMFF.

This clone has more than one count but fewer than ten. At one of its ends the junction is not consistent with the germline gene, which may arise from a read error. Distinct nucleotide sequences in the sample also encode this CDR3. This chain links TRDV2 with TRDJ3, with 13 positions matching TRDD3. Looked up from germline, CDR1 is GEAIGNYY and CDR2 is EKD. CDR3 length equals 20 residues. CDR3 bases: TGCGCCTGTGACGCTTTACTGGGGGATACGTCCTCCTGGGACACCCGACAGATGTTTTTC. Amino acid sequence: CACDALLGDTSSWDTRQMFF.

Only a few counts were recorded for this clone. A much larger clone differs from this one at a single base, so this may be a read error. Other DNA sequences in this sample translate to the same CDR3. The gene calls are TRDV2 and TRDJ1, with 10 bases matching TRDD3. Germline V gene lookup returns CDR1 GEAIGNYY and CDR2 EKD. The CDR3 spans 14 residues. The junction had 2 bases not matched to a gene; V was cut back by 3 bases and J by 2 bases. The CDR3 loop is CACDSLGDTDKLIF. Written as DNA, the CDR3 is TGTGCCTGTGACTCACTGGGGGATACCGATAAACTCATCTTT.